This is a list of T cell receptor beta chains from one sample in a study of blood T cell repertoires in COVID-19. Measured with immunoSEQ multiplex PCR; TCRdb has only the in-frame clones, and not every one. Altogether 150,000 to 200,000 clones are present, approximately 84% being singletons, with the ten largest covering roughly 5%. Material: peripheral blood. These receptors were collected from a woman aged 45-59 years with COVID-19, enrolled during active disease. Each CDR3 is given without its conserved first and last residue. D genes are given only for firm matches.

>TRBV2|13|TRBJ1-1|-
ASCIERTSNTEAF
>TRBV4-3|13|TRBJ2-1|-
ASSQAGAAYNEQF
>TRBV19|11|TRBJ1-2|TRBD1
ASQDRVDYGYT
>TRBV28|13|TRBJ2-2|TRBD2
ASSSGGENTGELF
>TRBV9|12|TRBJ2-3|-
ASSPTWGLDTQY
>TRBV4-3|13|TRBJ2-7|TRBD1
ASSQDQGAQEEQY
>TRBV28|12|TRBJ1-5|TRBD1
ASSFRTGVQPQH
>TRBV19|12|TRBJ2-3|TRBD1
ASSKGQVTDTQY
>TRBV19|13|TRBJ2-1|-
AIGTGESSYNEQF
>TRBV30|11|TRBJ1-2|TRBD1
AWRSGGPYGYT
>TRBV11-2|15|TRBJ1-6|-
ASSLGHTSSYNSPLH
>TRBV6-1|15|TRBJ1-5|TRBD1
ASSEGWGRGLYQPQH
>TRBV11-3|14|TRBJ2-2|TRBD1
ASRPSGTANTGELF
>TRBV6-6|12|TRBJ1-1|-
ASSYSETNTEAF
>TRBV6-1|14|TRBJ2-1|-
ASSEAGGFSYNEQF
>TRBV11-1|13|TRBJ2-3|-
ASSTSGREINTQY
>TRBV10-1|15|TRBJ2-3|TRBD2
ASILAGGEASTDTQY
>TRBV7-2|10|TRBJ1-2|-
ASSLEAGGYT
>TRBV5-1|14|TRBJ1-1|TRBD1
ASSLLTGGGNTEAF
>TRBV29-1|13|TRBJ1-2|-
SVEDQGVYSYGYT
>TRBV12-5|11|TRBJ1-1|-
ASGTHGGIEAF
>TRBV30|13|TRBJ2-5|TRBD2
AWSVRTSNGRAQY
>TRBV2|9|TRBJ1-2|-
ASAENYGYT
>TRBV4-1|17|TRBJ2-1|-
ASSQVGGGGLPSYNEQF
>TRBV6-5|12|TRBJ2-5|-
ASSRRQTQETQY
>TRBV27|15|TRBJ2-7|TRBD1
ASSVDRGQTGSHEQY
>TRBV12-2|13|TRBJ2-7|-
ASRLRRTGGYEQY
>TRBV6-5|14|TRBJ1-2|TRBD1
ASSYSTGQGVDGYT
>TRBV27|14|TRBJ2-1|TRBD2
ASRPGGRVSYNEQF
>TRBV5-4|15|TRBJ2-5|TRBD2
ASSEGLGEMTGETQY
>TRBV7-2|12|TRBJ1-5|-
ASFLGWANQPQH
>TRBV3-1/TRBV3-2|12|TRBJ2-7|-
ASSPRGQLGEQY
>TRBV18|15|TRBJ2-2|-
ASSHQDGGLSAGELF
>TRBV5-1|11|TRBJ1-2|TRBD1
ASSAGQSYGYT
>TRBV6-5|12|TRBJ1-2|TRBD1
ASSLDRANYGYT
>TRBV4-1|14|TRBJ2-1|TRBD2
ASSQDGGGGYNEQF
>TRBV5-4|15|TRBJ1-2|-
ASSPPDGDTSLYGYT
>TRBV18|14|TRBJ2-7|-
ASSPPRDRDFYEQY
>TRBV9|13|TRBJ2-1|TRBD2
ASSVQAGGPYEQF
>TRBV30|12|TRBJ2-3|TRBD2
AWRTSGSTDTQY
>TRBV2|9|TRBJ2-7|-
ASTLAYEQY
>TRBV11-3|13|TRBJ2-7|TRBD1
ASSSYGTGGGEQY
>TRBV7-2|14|TRBJ2-5|TRBD2
ASSFWGLADQETQY
>TRBV7-2|9|TRBJ1-1|-
ASSLVQEAF
>TRBV28|12|TRBJ2-7|-
ASSSGQWDYEQY
>TRBV7-9|13|TRBJ1-3|TRBD1
ASSVTGGSGNTIY
>TRBV12-3/TRBV12-4|10|TRBJ1-1|-
ASSPLAGEAF
>TRBV30|11|TRBJ1-2|TRBD1
AWRIQGGSGYT
>TRBV6-5|14|TRBJ2-5|TRBD2
ASSYKGLAVGETQY
>TRBV3-1/TRBV3-2|11|TRBJ1-1|-
ASSHTTTTEAF
>TRBV11-2|14|TRBJ2-5|TRBD2
ASSLGAGGFQETQY
>TRBV4-1|15|TRBJ2-1|-
ASSQKGLPSSYNEQF
>TRBV9|14|TRBJ2-2|TRBD2
ASSRSGGPDTGELF
>TRBV5-5|14|TRBJ2-2|TRBD2
ASSPPGGQNTGELF
>TRBV19|10|TRBJ1-2|-
ASRGGTFGYT
>TRBV7-9|11|TRBJ2-5|-
ASTPVWQETQY
>TRBV7-9|13|TRBJ1-1|-
ASSSLLGGPIEAF